Sequencing of this T cell receptor beta chain was carried out in a study of blood T cell repertoires in COVID-19. Individuals drawn from 24 US areas were about 18 to 95 years old. The CDR3 spans 14 residues. V was pared by 3 bases and J by 2 bases, with 11 bases between. CDR1 is MNHEY, CDR2 SVGAGI, per germline. Original processing methods: The authors estimated nucleated cell counts from reference gene primer amplification. Measured with immunoSEQ multiplex PCR; TCRdb has only the in-frame clones, and not every one. V, J and clone size were drawn from that table, and D and trimming were deduced from the DNA. In the table there are roughly 200,000 clones, 85% of which are singletons.

This chain joins TRBV6-5 and TRBJ2-7; perhaps TRBD1 as D (5 bases). Input material: PBMCs or T cells enriched from blood (not recorded which). This sequence originates from a man aged 40-49 years who had recovered from COVID-19. The CDR3 region is CASSYSTGPYEQYF. As DNA, the CDR3 is TGTGCCAGCAGTTATTCTACAGGACCCTACGAGCAGTACTTC.